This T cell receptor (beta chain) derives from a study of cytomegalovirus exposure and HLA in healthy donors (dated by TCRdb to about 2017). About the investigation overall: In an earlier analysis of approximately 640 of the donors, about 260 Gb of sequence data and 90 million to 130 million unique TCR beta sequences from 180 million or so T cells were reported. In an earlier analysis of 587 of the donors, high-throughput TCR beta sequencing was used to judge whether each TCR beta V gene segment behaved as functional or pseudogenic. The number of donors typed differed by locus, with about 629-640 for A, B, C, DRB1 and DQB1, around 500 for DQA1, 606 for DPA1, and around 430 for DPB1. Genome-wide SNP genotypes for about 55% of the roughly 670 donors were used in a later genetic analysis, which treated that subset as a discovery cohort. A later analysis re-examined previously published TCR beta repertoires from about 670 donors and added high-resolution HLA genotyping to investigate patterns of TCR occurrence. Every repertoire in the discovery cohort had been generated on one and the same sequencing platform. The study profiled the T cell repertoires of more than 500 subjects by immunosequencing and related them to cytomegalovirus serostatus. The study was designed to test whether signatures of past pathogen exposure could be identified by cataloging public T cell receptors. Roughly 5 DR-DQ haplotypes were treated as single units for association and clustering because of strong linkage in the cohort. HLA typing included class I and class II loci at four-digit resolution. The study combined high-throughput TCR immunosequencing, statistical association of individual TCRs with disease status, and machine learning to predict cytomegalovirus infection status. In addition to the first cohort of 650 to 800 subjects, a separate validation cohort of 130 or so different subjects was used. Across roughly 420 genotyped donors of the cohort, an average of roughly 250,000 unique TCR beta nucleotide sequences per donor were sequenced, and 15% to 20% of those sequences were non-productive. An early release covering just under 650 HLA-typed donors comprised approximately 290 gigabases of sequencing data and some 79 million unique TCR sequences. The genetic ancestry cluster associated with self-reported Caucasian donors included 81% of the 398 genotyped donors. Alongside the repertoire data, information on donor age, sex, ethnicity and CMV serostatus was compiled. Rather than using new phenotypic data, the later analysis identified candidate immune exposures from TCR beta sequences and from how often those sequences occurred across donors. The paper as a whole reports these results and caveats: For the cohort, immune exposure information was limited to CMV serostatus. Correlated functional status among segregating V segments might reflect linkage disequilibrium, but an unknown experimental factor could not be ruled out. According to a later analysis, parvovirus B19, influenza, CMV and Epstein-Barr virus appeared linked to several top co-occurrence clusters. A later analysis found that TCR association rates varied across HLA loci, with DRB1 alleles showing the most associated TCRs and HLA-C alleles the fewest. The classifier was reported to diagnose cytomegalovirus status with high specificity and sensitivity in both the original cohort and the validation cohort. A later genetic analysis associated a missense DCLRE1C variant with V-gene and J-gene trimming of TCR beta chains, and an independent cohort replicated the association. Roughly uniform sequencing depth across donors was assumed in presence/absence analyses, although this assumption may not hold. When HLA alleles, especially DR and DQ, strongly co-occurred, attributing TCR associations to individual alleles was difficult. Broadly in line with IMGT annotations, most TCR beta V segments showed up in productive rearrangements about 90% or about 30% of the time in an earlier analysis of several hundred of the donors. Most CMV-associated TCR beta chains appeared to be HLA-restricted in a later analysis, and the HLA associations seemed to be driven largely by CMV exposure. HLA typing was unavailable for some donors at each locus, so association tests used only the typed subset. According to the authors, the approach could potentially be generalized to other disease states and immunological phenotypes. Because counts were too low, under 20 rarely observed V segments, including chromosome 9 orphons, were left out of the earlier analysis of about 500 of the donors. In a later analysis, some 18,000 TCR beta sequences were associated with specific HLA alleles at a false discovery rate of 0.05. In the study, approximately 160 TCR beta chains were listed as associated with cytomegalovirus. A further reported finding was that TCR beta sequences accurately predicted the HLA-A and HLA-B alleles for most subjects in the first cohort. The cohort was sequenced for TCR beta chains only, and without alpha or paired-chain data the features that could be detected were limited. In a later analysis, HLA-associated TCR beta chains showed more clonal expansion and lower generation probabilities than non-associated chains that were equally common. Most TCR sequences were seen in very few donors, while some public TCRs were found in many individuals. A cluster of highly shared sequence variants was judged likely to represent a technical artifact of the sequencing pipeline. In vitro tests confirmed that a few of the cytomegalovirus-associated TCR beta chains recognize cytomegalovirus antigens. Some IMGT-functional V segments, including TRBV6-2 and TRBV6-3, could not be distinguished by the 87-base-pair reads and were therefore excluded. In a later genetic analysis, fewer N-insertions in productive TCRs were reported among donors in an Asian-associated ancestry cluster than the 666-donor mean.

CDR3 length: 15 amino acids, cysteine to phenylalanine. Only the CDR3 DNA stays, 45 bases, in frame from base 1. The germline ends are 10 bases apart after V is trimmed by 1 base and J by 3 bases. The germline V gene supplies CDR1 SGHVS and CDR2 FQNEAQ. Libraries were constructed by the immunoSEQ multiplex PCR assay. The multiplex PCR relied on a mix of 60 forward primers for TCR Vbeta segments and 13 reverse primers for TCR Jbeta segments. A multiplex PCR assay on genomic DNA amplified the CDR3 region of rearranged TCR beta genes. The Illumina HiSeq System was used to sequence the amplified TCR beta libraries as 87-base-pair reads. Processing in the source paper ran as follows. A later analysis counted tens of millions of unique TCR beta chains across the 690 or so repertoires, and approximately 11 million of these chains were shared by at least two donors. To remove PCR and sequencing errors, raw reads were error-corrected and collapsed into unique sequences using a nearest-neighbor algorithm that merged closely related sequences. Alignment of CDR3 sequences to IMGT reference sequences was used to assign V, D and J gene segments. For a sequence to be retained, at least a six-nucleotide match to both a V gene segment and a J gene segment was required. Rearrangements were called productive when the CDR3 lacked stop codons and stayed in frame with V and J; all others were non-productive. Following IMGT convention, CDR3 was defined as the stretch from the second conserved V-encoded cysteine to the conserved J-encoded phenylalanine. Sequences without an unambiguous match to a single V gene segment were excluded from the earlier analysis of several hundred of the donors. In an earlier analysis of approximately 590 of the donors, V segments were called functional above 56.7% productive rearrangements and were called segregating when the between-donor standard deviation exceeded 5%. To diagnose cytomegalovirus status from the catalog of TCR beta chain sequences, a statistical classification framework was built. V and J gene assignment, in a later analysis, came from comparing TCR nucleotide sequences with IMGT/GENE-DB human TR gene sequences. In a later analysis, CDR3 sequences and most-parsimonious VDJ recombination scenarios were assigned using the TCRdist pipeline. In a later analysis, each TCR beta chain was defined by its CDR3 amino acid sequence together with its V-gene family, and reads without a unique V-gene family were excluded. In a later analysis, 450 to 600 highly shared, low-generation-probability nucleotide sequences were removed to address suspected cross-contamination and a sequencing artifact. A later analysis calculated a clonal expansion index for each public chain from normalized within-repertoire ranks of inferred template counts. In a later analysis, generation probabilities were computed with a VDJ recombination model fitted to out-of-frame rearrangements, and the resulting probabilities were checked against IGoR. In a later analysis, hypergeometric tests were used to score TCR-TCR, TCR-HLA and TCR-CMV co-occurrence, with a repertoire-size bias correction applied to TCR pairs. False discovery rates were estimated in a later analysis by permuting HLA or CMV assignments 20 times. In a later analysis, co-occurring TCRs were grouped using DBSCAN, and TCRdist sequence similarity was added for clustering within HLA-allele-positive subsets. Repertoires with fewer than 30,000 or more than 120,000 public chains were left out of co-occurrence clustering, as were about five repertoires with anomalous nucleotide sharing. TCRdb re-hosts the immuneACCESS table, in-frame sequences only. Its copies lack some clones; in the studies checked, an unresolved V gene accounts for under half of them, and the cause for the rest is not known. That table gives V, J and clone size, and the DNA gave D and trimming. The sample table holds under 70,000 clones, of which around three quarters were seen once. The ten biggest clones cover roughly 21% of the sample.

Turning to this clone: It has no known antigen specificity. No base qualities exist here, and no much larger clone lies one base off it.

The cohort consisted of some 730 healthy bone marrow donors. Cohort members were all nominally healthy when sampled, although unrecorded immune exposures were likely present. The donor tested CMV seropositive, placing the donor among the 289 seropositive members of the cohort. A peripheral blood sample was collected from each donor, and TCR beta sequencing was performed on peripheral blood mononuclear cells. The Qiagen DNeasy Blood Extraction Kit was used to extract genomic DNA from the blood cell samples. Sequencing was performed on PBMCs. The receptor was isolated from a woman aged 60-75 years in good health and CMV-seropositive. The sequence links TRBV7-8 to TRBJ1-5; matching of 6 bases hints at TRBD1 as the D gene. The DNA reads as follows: TGTGCCAGCAGCTTAGGCGGGGGGCTCAATCAGCCCCAGCATTTT. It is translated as CASSLGGGLNQPQHF.